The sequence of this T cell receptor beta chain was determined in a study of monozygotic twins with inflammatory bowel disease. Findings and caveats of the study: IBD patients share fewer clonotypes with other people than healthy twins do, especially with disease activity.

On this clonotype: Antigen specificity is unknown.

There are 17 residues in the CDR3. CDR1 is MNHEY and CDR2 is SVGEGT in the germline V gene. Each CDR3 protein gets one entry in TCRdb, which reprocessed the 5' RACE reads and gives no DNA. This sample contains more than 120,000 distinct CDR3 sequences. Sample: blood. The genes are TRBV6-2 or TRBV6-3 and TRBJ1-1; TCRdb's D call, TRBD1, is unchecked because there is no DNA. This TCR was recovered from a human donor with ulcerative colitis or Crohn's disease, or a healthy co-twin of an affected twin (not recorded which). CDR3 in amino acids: CASSRFPGTIGGTEAFF.